This T cell receptor (beta chain) was retrieved from a study of blood T cells in healthy people across ages. Trimming cost V 6 bases and J 2 bases; bases outside gene matches: 6. The germline V gene encodes CDR1 DFQATT and CDR2 SNEGSKA (reference sequence). This CDR3 region has 14 residues. A second roughly 7 to 11 cycle PCR used barcoded and J-beta primers. TCRdb passed the 5' RACE reads through MiXCR, listing each CDR3 protein once. The sample has 1.5 million to 2 million distinct CDR3 sequences, around 50% seen once; the top ten hold roughly 2.1%. This clonotype originated in a middle-aged woman in good health. The sequenced material came from blood. V is TRBV20-1 and J is TRBJ1-2, with 10 positions matching TRBD1. The CDR3, as DNA: TGCAGTGCGGAGGACAGGGGGAACAACTATGGCTACACCTTC. Protein sequence: CSAEDRGNNYGYTF.